Each of the 26 T cell receptor beta chains below was sequenced from the same sample in a study of regulatory T cells in long-lasting Graves disease (dated by TCRdb to the early 2020s). Library preparation used multiplex PCR. The sequencing machine was an Illumina HiSeq 4000. TCR beta libraries were built with iRepertoire HTBI primers and Arm-PCR amplification of CDR3 regions. TCRdb trimmed public reads at Q25 via fastp, called clones via MiXCR and kept in-frame beta chains. Entries are consolidated by CDR3 protein sequence, retaining the most common genes and DNA. The sample profile shows over 500,000 distinct CDR3 sequences; roughly 15% of them were found once. The top ten constitute around 18% of the sample. The meaning of the sample's time point label: newly diagnosed GD, antithyroid drugs for less than 3 months. For both TCR sequencing and RNA sequencing, RNA was extracted from PBMCs in TRIzol.

These data were also filed under a second study, of T cells in Graves' hyperthyroidism and ophthalmopathy.

The sequencing here drew on peripheral blood mononuclear cells (PBMCs), taken at new diagnosis, from a patient treated with antithyroid drugs. Receptor source: a woman aged 25 to 39 with Graves disease. Donor details come from another sample of the same person, matched by shared clones.

The CDR3 loop is CASSLAYQGLMTEAFF. DNA for the CDR3: TGCGCCAGCAGCTTGGCTTACCAGGGGTTGATGACTGAAGCTTTCTTT. The chain joins TRBV5-1 to TRBJ1-1; D is possibly TRBD1 (6 bases). The length of the CDR3 is 16 residues. CDR1 SGHRS and CDR2 YFSETQ come from the germline V gene. The ends were cut back, 0 bases at V and 5 bases at J, with 17 bases in the middle. The full variable domain, its missing parts supplied by reference TRBV5-1 and TRBJ1-1, is KAGVTQTPRYLIKTRGQQVTLSCSPISGHRSVSWYQQTPGQGLQFLFEYFSETQRNKGNFPGRFSGRQFSNSRSEMNVSTLELGDSALYLCASSLAYQGLMTEAFFGQGTRLTVV.

This clonotype appeared many times. This chain uses TRBV12-3 or TRBV12-4 with TRBJ1-1; D unclear. The CDR3 has 14 residues. V lost 4 bases to trimming and J lost 0 bases, with 9 bases between them. The CDR3 region is CASSWQTMNTEAFF. Written as DNA, the CDR3 is TGTGCCAGCAGTTGGCAGACCATGAACACTGAAGCTTTCTTT.

This chain joins TRBV10-1 and TRBJ1-3, with D unclear. This CDR3 has 13 amino acids. Germline V gives CDR1 WNHNN, CDR2 SYGVQD (reference sequence). Trimming took 0 bases from V and 5 from J, leaving 5 bases between them. Here the CDR3 reads CASSESPRNTIYF. The CDR3 DNA follows: TGCGCCAGCAGTGAGTCTCCGCGAAACACCATATATTTT.

The rearrangement uses TRBV18 and TRBJ1-4; 8 bases are a match to TRBD1. V shed 3 bases and J 6 bases; nucleotides not matched to a gene: 12. Germline V CDR1 and CDR2: KGHSH, LQKENI. This CDR3 comprises 17 residues. The CDR3 DNA follows: TGTGCCAGCTCACCGGACCTCTACAGGGGGACGGATGAAAAACTGTTTTTT. It specifies CASSPDLYRGTDEKLFF.

A few counts support this clonotype. This chain links TRBV5-4 with TRBJ2-3; D perhaps matches TRBD2 (5 bases). CDR3 size: 15 residues. Per germline, CDR1 SGHNT and CDR2 YYREEE (reference sequence). The ends were cut back, 2 bases at V and 2 bases at J, with 12 bases in the middle. CDR3 bases: TGTGCCAGCAGCTTTGGCAGCGGATTCACAGATACGCAGTATTTT. It is translated as CASSFGSGFTDTQYF.

This clonotype was seen repeatedly, ten times or more. V gene TRBV5-1 combines with J gene TRBJ1-1, with a weak D call TRBD1 (5 bases). This CDR3 region has 14 residues. With 7 bases removed from V and 1 base from J, the gap between germline ends came to 14 bases. Germline CDR1 reads SGHRS; CDR2 reads YFSETQ. The chain's CDR3 is CASLGGFANTEAFF. CDR3 nucleotide sequence: TGCGCCAGCCTCGGGGGGTTCGCGAACACTGAAGCTTTCTTT.

There are many counts of this clonotype. The chain recombines TRBV6-5 with TRBJ2-7, with TRBD1 identical over 11 bases. With 2 bases clipped from V and 3 bases from J, the junction kept 6 bases outside the gene matches. CDR3 length: 16 amino acids. Germline values: CDR1 MNHEY, CDR2 SVGAGI. CDR3 nucleotide sequence: TGTGCCAGCAGTTACCTGGGACAGGGGGTCAACTACGAGCAGTACTTC. Translated: CASSYLGQGVNYEQYF.

This clonotype was seen repeatedly, ten times or more. J is TRBJ2-1 and V is TRBV6-1, with D tentatively TRBD1 or TRBD2 (5 bases each). This CDR3 has 16 residues. Trimming shortened V by 3 bases and J by 1 base, and 13 bases separated the two germline ends. Germline lookup yields CDR1 MNHNS and CDR2 SASEGT. CDR3 in DNA: TGTGCCAGCAGTGACGCCTTTGGGGGATCCTACAATGAGCAGTTCTTC. Amino acids: CASSDAFGGSYNEQFF.

This clonotype occurred a few times. J is TRBJ2-7 and V is TRBV29-1; TRBD2 matches at 11 bases. V was pared by 4 bases and J by 1 base, with 6 bases of the junction left unmatched. Germline V lookup: CDR1 SQVTM, CDR2 ANQGSEA. The CDR3 sequence is 15 residues long. The CDR3, as DNA: TGCAGCGTTGGGCTAGCGGGAGGATATTCCTACGAGCAGTACTTC. The encoded protein is CSVGLAGGYSYEQYF.

V gene TRBV30 combines with J gene TRBJ1-6; D is possibly TRBD1 (5 bases). Looked up from germline, CDR1 is GTSNPN and CDR2 is SVGIG (reference sequence). The CDR3 covers 15 residues. The V end was cut by 2 bases, the J end by 1 base, with 9 bases between. The chain's CDR3 is CAWSQGVSYNSPLHF. In nucleotides, the CDR3 is TGTGCCTGGAGTCAGGGTGTTTCCTATAATTCACCCCTCCACTTT.

This clonotype occurred many times. This CDR3 is CASSEVPSYGYTF. In nucleotides, the CDR3 is TGTGCCAGCAGTGAAGTTCCGAGCTATGGCTACACCTTC. This sequence joins TRBV6-1 and TRBJ1-2; D is ambiguous. This CDR3 has 13 amino acids. V was shortened by 1 base and J by 4 bases, with 7 bases between the two germline ends. CDR1 is MNHNS, CDR2 SASEGT, per germline.

In DNA, the CDR3 is TGTGCCAGTAGTCTCCGGGACCAGAGCGGGGAGCAGTACTTC. Its translation: CASSLRDQSGEQYF. The rearrangement joins TRBV19 to TRBJ2-7; D is perhaps TRBD2 (6 bases). V was clipped by 5 bases and J by 7 bases, with 18 bases between them. The CDR3 sequence is 14 residues long. Germline lookup yields CDR1 LNHDA and CDR2 SQIVND (reference sequence). Filled out from reference TRBV19 and TRBJ2-7, the complete variable domain reads DGGITQSPKYLFRKEGQNVTLSCEQNLNHDAMYWYRQDPGQGLRLIYYSQIVNDFQKGDIAEGYSVSREKKESFPLTVTSAQKNPTAFYLCASSLRDQSGEQYFGPGTRLTVT.

This clonotype was detected many times. The CDR3 sequence is CASGAAGVGDTQYF. The CDR3, as DNA: TGTGCCAGCGGAGCAGCGGGAGTCGGGGATACGCAGTATTTT. This sequence joins TRBV2 and TRBJ2-3; 8 nucleotides agree with TRBD2. Germline lookup yields CDR1 SNHLY and CDR2 FYNNEI. V dropped 8 bases and J dropped 6; count of bases not matched to a gene: 10. This CDR3 region has 14 residues.

This clonotype was counted at least ten times. V and J are TRBV7-8 and TRBJ2-3, with 12 bases matching TRBD2. The CDR3 length is 16 residues. Per germline, CDR1 SGHVS and CDR2 FQNEAQ. Trimming removed 2 bases from V and 5 bases from J; junction bases left unmatched: 5. CDR3 DNA sequence: TGTGCCAGCAGCTTACTAGCGGGAGGGCCGGGAGATACGCAGTATTTT. The encoded protein is CASSLLAGGPGDTQYF.

In this sample, this clonotype turned up many times. This sequence joins TRBV27 and TRBJ2-1; 7 bases align to TRBD1. The V segment lost 5 bases and the J segment 9 bases; nucleotides outside the gene matches: 10. CDR3 size: 14 residues. CDR1 is MNHEY and CDR2 is SMNVEV in the germline V gene (reference sequence). This chain's CDR3 is CASSPYTGESEQFF. In DNA form, the CDR3 reads TGTGCCAGCAGTCCCTACACAGGGGAGAGTGAGCAGTTCTTC.

This chain connects TRBV18 to TRBJ1-4; D possibly corresponds to TRBD1 (6 bases). V was pared by 5 bases and J by 7 bases, with 11 bases between. CDR3 length equals 13 residues. Per germline, CDR1 KGHSH and CDR2 LQKENI. In DNA form, the CDR3 reads TGTGCCAGCTCATCGCAGGGGTTTGAAAAACTGTTTTTT. As protein: CASSSQGFEKLFF.

This clonotype was detected many times. The chain has TRBV12-3 or TRBV12-4 and TRBJ2-1, with D perhaps matching TRBD1 or TRBD2 (5 bases each). CDR3 size: 14 residues. V was cut by 4 bases and J by 1 base, with 8 bases left in between. The CDR3 sequence is CASSSWGSYNEQFF. CDR3 nucleotide sequence: TGTGCCAGCAGTTCTTGGGGGTCCTACAATGAGCAGTTCTTC.

The rearrangement links TRBV19 to TRBJ2-3; D gene unclear. The CDR3 loop spans 12 amino acids. V was cut by 6 bases and J by 6 bases, with 10 bases left in between. Germline V lookup: CDR1 LNHDA, CDR2 SQIVND (reference sequence). This chain's CDR3 is CASSATMDTQYF. CDR3 bases: TGTGCCAGTAGCGCAACAATGGATACGCAGTATTTT.

In its sample, this clonotype was seen many times. The chain combines TRBV12-3 or TRBV12-4 with TRBJ2-2; D ambiguous. The CDR3 contains 14 residues. V was clipped by 5 bases and J by 7 bases, with 14 bases between them. The CDR3 bases are TGTGCCAGCAGTCCCACCGTAACGGGCGGGGAGCTGTTTTTT. Its translation: CASSPTVTGGELFF.

This clonotype occurred a few times. V gene TRBV20-1 combines with J gene TRBJ2-1, with 7 bases lining up with TRBD2. The germline V gene has CDR1 DFQATT and CDR2 SNEGSKA (reference sequence). The CDR3 totals 15 residues. V trimming: 7 bases; J trimming: 0 bases; junction bases outside the gene matches: 9. For the CDR3, the DNA is TGCAGTGTTGCTAGCGGCCGGAGCTCCTACAATGAGCAGTTCTTC. Translated, it gives CSVASGRSSYNEQFF.

The sample holds a few counts of this clonotype. V is TRBV18 and J is TRBJ1-4, with 8 bases fitting TRBD1. CDR1 is KGHSH, CDR2 LQKENI, per germline. This CDR3 spans 16 amino acids. V trimming: 2 bases; J trimming: 5 bases; junction bases outside the gene matches: 7. DNA of the CDR3: TGTGCCAGCTCACCAATTTCTAGGACAGGGAATGAAAAACTGTTTTTT. This sequence encodes CASSPISRTGNEKLFF.

Ten or more counts support this clonotype. The chain has TRBV28 and TRBJ2-1, with D unclear. V lost 5 bases, J lost 9 bases, and 8 bases lay in between. Germline V CDR1 and CDR2: MDHEN, SYDVKM. The CDR3 runs 11 residues. The CDR3 sequence is CASSPTFEQFF. The CDR3 bases are TGTGCCAGCAGTCCGACTTTTGAGCAGTTCTTC. The full variable domain, in which reference TRBV28 and TRBJ2-1 provide the parts outside the CDR3, is DVKVTQSSRYLVKRTGEKVFLECVQDMDHENMFWYRQDPGLGLRLIYFSYDVKMKEKGDIPEGYSVSREKKERFSLILESASTNQTSMYLCASSPTFEQFFGPGTRLTVL.

This clonotype was recorded many times. The CDR3 loop is CASSQRGQGPETEAFF. The CDR3, as DNA: TGTGCCAGCAGCCAAAGGGGTCAGGGGCCGGAAACTGAAGCTTTCTTT. The gene calls are TRBV3-1 and TRBJ1-1, with D perhaps matching TRBD1 (6 bases). Trimming took 2 bases from V and 5 from J, leaving 18 bases between them. The CDR3 spans 16 residues. Germline loops: CDR1 LGHDT, CDR2 YNNKEL (reference sequence).

This clonotype showed up many times. This chain joins TRBV7-9 and TRBJ2-1; 9 bases match TRBD1. The CDR3 sequence is 15 residues long. Germline V CDR1 and CDR2: SEHNR, FQNEAQ (reference sequence). Unmatched junction bases numbered 7, after V lost 4 bases and J lost 6 bases. CDR3 nucleotide sequence: TGTGCCAGCAGCTACGACAGGGGGAGCCGCAATGAGCAGTTCTTC. Its protein is CASSYDRGSRNEQFF.

V gene TRBV27 combines with J gene TRBJ2-3; TRBD2 aligns across 9 bases. V shed 3 bases and J 5 bases; nucleotides not matched to a gene: 9. This CDR3 spans 16 amino acids. Germline V gives CDR1 MNHEY, CDR2 SMNVEV (reference sequence). CDR3 loop: CASSLSAGGPGDTQYF. CDR3 DNA sequence: TGTGCCAGCAGTTTGTCGGCGGGAGGGCCGGGAGATACGCAGTATTTT.

The chain is built from TRBV30 and TRBJ2-7; possibly TRBD2 for D (6 bases). Looked up from germline, CDR1 is GTSNPN and CDR2 is SVGIG (reference sequence). The germline V and J ends were trimmed by 8 bases and 4 bases, with 12 bases remaining between them. The CDR3 is made up of 11 amino acids. The CDR3 sequence: CAQAEGYEQYF. CDR3 DNA sequence: TGTGCCCAAGCGGAGGGGTACGAGCAGTACTTC.